This T cell receptor (beta chain) was recovered during a study of blood T cell repertoires in COVID-19. The overall study: Italy, Spain and the United States were the sources of the convalescent and acute COVID-19 samples. The analysed material was cDNA or gDNA that came from T cells, B-cell-depleted T cells, or PBMCs.

Method: immunoSEQ multiplex PCR; TCRdb's copy keeps in-frame clones and lacks some. The repertoire holds tens of thousands of clones, with around nine tenths as singletons. Germline V lookup: CDR1 LNHDA, CDR2 SQIVND (reference sequence). This CDR3 has 13 amino acids. V was shortened by 6 bases and J by 2 bases, with 11 bases between the two germline ends. The genes are TRBV19 and TRBJ2-7, with a tentative D call TRBD1 (5 bases). Sequencing used peripheral blood. This TCR was sampled from a human donor in a cohort sampled during active COVID-19. The donor label of this sample is uncertain. The CDR3 is CASSGDSPYEQYF. The DNA for the CDR3 is TGTGCCAGTAGCGGTGACAGCCCCTACGAGCAGTACTTC.